The entry that follows covers one TCR beta chain sequence. What it recognizes is unknown. Every isolated RNA sample was fully reverse transcribed, so sequencing captured expressed TCRB transcripts. Only in-frame clones appear in the TCRdb table, and some are missing; sequencing was by immunoSEQ multiplex PCR. The sample shows approximately 150,000 clones, about 10% of them seen only once. The sample comes from a study of beta chain features in type 1 diabetes. Study context: Patients and healthy donors were similar in age, gender and cell yields.

The CDR3 extends over 11 amino acids. Germline assignment: CDR1 SGHAT and CDR2 FQNNGV. V lost 5 bases to trimming and J lost 5 bases, with 5 bases between them. General observations from the study: Any HLA type influence on TCRB rearrangement was left unresolved here. Across all four CD4+ subsets, people with type 1 diabetes showed modestly shorter TCRB CDR3s.

This receptor was identified in a man in his late teens or twenties in good health. The chain carries TRBV11-2 and TRBJ2-3; D is undetermined. Material: naive CD4+ T cells from blood. The CDR3 DNA is TGTGCCAGCAGCCGAGGAGATACGCAGTATTTT. As protein: CASSRGDTQYF. Filled out from reference TRBV11-2 and TRBJ2-3, the complete variable domain reads EAGVAQSPRYKIIEKRQSVAFWCNPISGHATLYWYQQILGQGPKLLIQFQNNGVVDDSQLPKDRFSAERLKGVDSTLKIQPAKLEDSAVYLCASSRGDTQYFGPGTRLTVL.